The clone carrying this T cell receptor (beta chain) was seen more than once but under ten times. Its antigen is not known. This entry comes from a study of post-analysis software for immune sequencing data. Looking at the study overall: Clinical courses comprised relapsing-remitting, secondary progressive and progressive-relapsing multiple sclerosis.

Prepared TCR beta cDNA libraries contained unique molecular identifiers. Yield was roughly 500,000 cDNA molecules from about 0.94 to 9.7 million T cells. Each CDR3 protein gets one entry after TCRdb re-called the PCR reads with MiXCR. The sample yields about 430,000 distinct CDR3 sequences, about 40% seen once. The CDR3 sequence is 14 residues long. The study's findings and limits: Five TRBV segments, TRBV5-6, TRBV5-1 and TRBV20-1 among them, were found more frequent in patients than controls. With F measure, samples from one preparation batch clustered together strongly.

The gene calls are TRBV21-1 and TRBJ2-3; TRBD2, the D gene given by the table, was not confirmed from the DNA. TRBV21-1 is reported as a pseudogene. The clonotype comes from a girl aged 2 to 9 with multiple sclerosis. Sequencing was done on a sample of blood. The CDR3 DNA reads TGTGCCAGCAACCGAGGGCAGGTGGAAGATACGCAGTATTTT. Protein sequence: CASNRGQVEDTQYF.